This T cell receptor beta chain was obtained from a study of CD8+CD57+ T cells in acquired aplastic anemia. Study as a whole: Yields of DNA that came from sorted CD4+ and CD8+ cells averaged approximately 3.5 ug.

The V gene's germline CDR1 is ENHRY and CDR2 SYGVKD. The CDR3 totals 14 residues. V was clipped by 7 bases and J by 3 bases, with 16 bases between them. Genomic DNA, serving as template, underwent TCR beta VDJ and CDR3 profiling. TCRdb re-analysed the reads in MiXCR, keeping a single row per CDR3 protein. Of 180,000 or so distinct CDR3 sequences listed, roughly 50% were seen once; the top ten hold 1.8%. General study results and limits: No significant patient-versus-control difference appeared in CD8+ Simpson's diversity.

About this clonotype: Antigen: not known.

Patients selected for sequencing had displayed CD8+CD57+ cell expansion by flow cytometry. In all patients, the disease was severe acquired aplastic anemia. No therapy had been given to the patients at the time of blood sampling. The clonotype was recovered from a human donor with aplastic anemia. The chain links TRBV10-3 to TRBJ2-7; D might be TRBD1 or TRBD2, each matching 5 bases. The sequenced material came from sorted CD4+, CD8+, or CD8+CD57+ T cells (not recorded which) from PBMCs. The CDR3 bases are TGTGCCATCACCGATGGACCTGGGGGCTACGAGCAGTACTTC. Translation gives CAITDGPGGYEQYF.